The entry that follows covers one TCR beta chain sequence. It has no known antigen specificity. Base qualities are not provided; no much larger clone lies one nucleotide away. This specimen comes from a study of T cell changes during pregnancy in multiple sclerosis (dated by TCRdb to 2018 to 2020). In the study overall: In women with multiple sclerosis, the researchers looked at how the T cell repertoire shifted as pregnancy progressed.

Looking up the germline V gene (reference sequence) yields CDR1 LNHDA and CDR2 SQIVND. Unmatched junction bases come to 6, with V trimmed by 4 bases and J by 0 bases. The CDR3 contains 16 residues, cysteine and phenylalanine counted. Of all the DNA, just the CDR3 is kept, 48 bases in frame from base 1. Libraries were built with the immunoSEQ multiplex PCR assay. Imported from immuneACCESS, the table was reduced by TCRdb to in-frame sequences with V and J called. These copies leave out some clones; in studies compared against another copy, an unresolved V gene accounts for under half, and the cause of the remainder is not known. The sample table records about 75,000 clones; approximately 95% of these occur just once. The top ten clones comprise roughly 0.13% of the sample.

Sequenced material: CD4+ T cells from peripheral blood mononuclear cells, taken after pregnancy. The clonotype comes from a female donor with multiple sclerosis, enrolled in a pregnancy study. The V and J genes are TRBV19 and TRBJ1-5; TRBD1 lines up with 7 middle nucleotides. CDR3 region: CASSTTGTYSNQPQHF. The DNA sequence follows: TGTGCCAGTAGTACGACAGGGACTTATAGCAATCAGCCCCAGCATTTT.